The present T cell receptor (beta chain) was sequenced within a study of T cell responses to AZD1222 COVID-19 vaccine. The study's findings and limits: Spike-specific TCR breadth and depth grew following two AZD1222 doses.

The ends were cut back, 2 bases at V and 3 bases at J, with 12 bases in the middle. Per germline, CDR1 SGHDT and CDR2 YYEEEE. The CDR3 runs to 15 residues. Clones were sequenced by immunoSEQ multiplex PCR, and TCRdb holds only the in-frame ones, with some missing. This sample has around 100,000 clones, with approximately 96% found just once. With regard to this clone: Its antigen is unidentified.

Sequenced material: peripheral blood, taken on day 0 of AZD1222 vaccination. The chain carries TRBV5-6 and TRBJ1-5; no firm D call. This clonotype was obtained from an adult in good health. The CDR3 nucleotides are TGTGCCAGCAGCTTATATCAGAACCTCAATCAGCCCCAGCATTTT. It translates to CASSLYQNLNQPQHF.